Each of the 6 T cell receptor beta chains below was sequenced from the same sample in a study of cytomegalovirus exposure and HLA in healthy donors. Libraries were prepared by immunoSEQ multiplex PCR; TCRdb keeps only in-frame clonotypes and omits some of them. This sample has about 63,000 clones, with 70% to 90% found just once. Sequencing used PBMCs. Receptor source: a woman aged 18 to 35 in good health and CMV-seronegative.

The rearrangement joins TRBV5-1 to TRBJ2-1; 11 bases align to TRBD2. Per germline, CDR1 SGHRS and CDR2 YFSETQ. With 4 bases clipped from V and 7 bases from J, the junction kept 13 bases outside the gene matches. The CDR3 covers 17 residues. CDR3 amino acids: CASSIPYLAGGSNEQFF. The CDR3 nucleotides are TGCGCCAGCAGCATCCCCTACCTAGCGGGAGGAAGTAATGAGCAGTTCTTC.

Regarding this clone: One junction end does not reproduce the germline sequence, and a read error may be involved. The chain combines TRBV7-9 with TRBJ2-6; 7 bases agree with TRBD1. The length of the CDR3 is 18 residues. In germline, CDR1 is SEHNR, CDR2 FQNEAQ (reference sequence). CDR3: CAGSLDRPSFSGANVLTF. The CDR3 DNA follows: TGTGCCGGCAGCTTGGACAGGCCCTCTTTTTCTGGGGCCAACGTCCTGACTTTC.

J is TRBJ2-3 and V is TRBV5-4; D is ambiguous. This CDR3 has 14 amino acids. From germline, CDR1 is SGHNT and CDR2 YYREEE (reference sequence). V shed 1 base and J shed 5 bases, with 11 bases lying between them. DNA for the CDR3: TGTGCCAGCAGCTTGTCGGGTTCCCAAGATACGCAGTATTTT. It is translated as CASSLSGSQDTQYF.

V is TRBV5-1 and J is TRBJ2-5; tentative D call: TRBD2 (6 bases). CDR1 and CDR2 from the germline V gene are SGHRS and YFSETQ. V was shortened by 4 bases and J by 9 bases, with 25 bases between the two germline ends. The CDR3 covers 16 residues. CDR3 sequence reads: CASSPVEGARFGAQYF. The DNA of the CDR3 is TGCGCCAGCAGCCCCGTGGAGGGAGCCCGGTTCGGAGCCCAGTACTTC. Full variable domain (outside the CDR3, taken from reference TRBV5-1 and TRBJ2-5): KAGVTQTPRYLIKTRGQQVTLSCSPISGHRSVSWYQQTPGQGLQFLFEYFSETQRNKGNFPGRFSGRQFSNSRSEMNVSTLELGDSALYLCASSPVEGARFGAQYFGPGTRLLVL.

The chain employs TRBV28 and TRBJ2-7; D may be TRBD1 (6 bases). Trimming left V 6 bases short and J 6 bases short, with 18 bases between. Germline CDR1 is MDHEN and CDR2 is SYDVKM. The CDR3 has 14 amino acids. The CDR3 sequence is CASRSGTKAGEQYF. CDR3 sequence (DNA): TGTGCCAGCAGATCCGGGACAAAGGCTGGCGAGCAGTACTTC.

V and J are TRBV12-5 and TRBJ1-1; 10 bases match TRBD1. The trim removed 5 bases at V and 3 bases at J, leaving 12 bases unmatched. This CDR3 has 17 residues. CDR1 is LGHNT, CDR2 FRNRAP, per germline. The CDR3 nucleotides read TGTGCTAGTGGTCCCCGTAGTGACGGGACAGGGGACACTGAAGCTTTCTTT. As protein: CASGPRSDGTGDTEAFF.